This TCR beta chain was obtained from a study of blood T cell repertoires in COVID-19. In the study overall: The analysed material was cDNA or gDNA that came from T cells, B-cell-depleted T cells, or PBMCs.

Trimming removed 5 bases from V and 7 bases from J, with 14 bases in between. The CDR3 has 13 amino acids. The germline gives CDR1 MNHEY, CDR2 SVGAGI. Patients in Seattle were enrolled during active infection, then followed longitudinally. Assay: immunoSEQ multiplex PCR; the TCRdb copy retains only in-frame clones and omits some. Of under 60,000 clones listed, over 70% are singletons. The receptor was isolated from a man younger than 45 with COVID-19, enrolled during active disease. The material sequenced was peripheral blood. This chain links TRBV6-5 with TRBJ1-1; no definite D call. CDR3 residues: CASSPRTADEAFF. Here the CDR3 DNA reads TGTGCCAGCAGTCCCAGGACTGCGGATGAAGCTTTCTTT.